This T cell receptor beta chain is drawn from a study of T cells in Graves' hyperthyroidism and ophthalmopathy (dated by TCRdb to the late 2010s). Looking at the study overall: Peripheral blood samples were taken at initial diagnosis, before any treatment was given. TCR V-J signatures able to tell the groups apart were searched for in a discovery cohort of some 100 patients, of whom under 45 had Graves' ophthalmopathy and around 58 had stable Graves' hyperthyroidism. Whether ophthalmopathy could be predicted prospectively was tested in an independent validation cohort made up of about 18 hyperthyroidism patients plus 17 patients who later progressed to ophthalmopathy. The 95 to 100 discovery patients were randomly split 7:3 into training and test sets. In addition, the study compared T-cell repertoires in thyroid tissue and in blood from roughly 6 Graves' hyperthyroidism patients. After sampling, hyperthyroidism patients received methimazole starting at 30 mg daily, and ophthalmopathy patients received high-dose intravenous methylprednisolone. According to the paper, TCR Vbeta CDR3 sequencing was carried out on about 140 peripheral blood samples, which came from fewer than 50 ophthalmopathy, 80 or so hyperthyroidism and roughly 17 progressor patients. The study at large found these results: A 13 V-J signature model separated ophthalmopathy from stable hyperthyroidism, with approximately 87% sensitivity and approximately 81% specificity in cross-validation and 80%/75% in testing. In validation, the model predicted progression to ophthalmopathy a median of about 6.8 months before onset, with 70% to 71% sensitivity and 72.22% specificity. No statistical method was used to fix the sample size in advance, and group allocation was not hidden from the investigators. Blood samples also contained most of the expanded thyroid clonotypes (frequency above 0.001), which suggests that blood repertoires may reflect thyroid immune responses.

Amplification of TCR beta CDR3 regions was carried out from RNA transcripts. A first-round RT-PCR of the TCR CDR3 used the HTBI primer set with the Qiagen OneStep RT-PCR kit. A second multiplex PCR round built the libraries, followed by size selection and purification. Sequencing of the libraries was done on an Illumina HiSeq2000 using paired-end 100 bp reads. Under the source paper's analysis protocol: SOAPnuke was used to process the raw data, removing reads that contained adapters or uncalled bases, had a mean Phred below 15, or lacked an exact match to the constant primer or identifier. High-quality paired reads were merged using COPE v1.2.5, and each unique nucleotide sequence was defined as a clonotype. Clonotypes were aligned to IMGT TRBV, TRBD and TRBJ reference segments using MiTCR v1.1. The analysis included only V-J combinations with a frequency above 0.0001, which together covered over 98% of the repertoires. The TCS score was defined as the ratio of F50 (clonal expansion) to E x V (chaos), calculated using BLOSUM62-based TCRdist between CDR3 peptides within each V-J. Welch's t-statistics and random forest reduced roughly 530 V-J features to 13, which were used in a naive Bayes classifier (R e1071). The similarity between thyroid and blood repertoires was quantified using the Morisita-Horn index. TCRdb reworked the public reads: Q25 trimming with fastp, MiXCR clone assembly, productive beta chains retained. Rows merge per CDR3 protein into single entries with the most common DNA and genes. Here the V and J calls rest on TCRdb's processing, not on the authors' analysis. Counted in this sample were around 800,000 distinct CDR3 sequences; 35% to 45% of them appeared once. 8.9% of the sample is held by the ten biggest clonotypes.

Stable Graves' hyperthyroidism was defined as the absence of progression to ophthalmopathy over 18 months of follow-up. The hyperthyroidism patients were between 18 and 65 years old and newly diagnosed, with a disease duration of less than 2 months. Patients with uncontrolled infections, other autoimmune diseases, pregnancy or lactation were excluded. Diagnoses were established on the basis of clinical symptoms, serum thyroxine and TRAb, thyroid ultrasound, and orbital computed tomography. Ficoll-Paque density gradient centrifugation was used to isolate PBMCs from 8 to 10 ml of fresh peripheral blood. Total RNA was extracted with Trizol reagent, and quality was checked on an Agilent 2100 Bioanalyzer. This clonotype was detected ten times or more. The clone's antigen remains unknown. It has no much larger one-base neighbor in the sample; base qualities were not kept. The sequence came from a man between 18 and 29 years old with Graves' hyperthyroidism. The sequenced material came from blood.

The DNA is TGCGCCAGCAGCTTGGGAGGAGGTAAGCCCCAGCATTTT. It encodes CASSLGGGKPQHF. This chain joins TRBV5-1 to TRBJ1-5, with the D gene not clear enough to name. The cysteine opens and the phenylalanine closes a CDR3 of 13 amino acids. Only the CDR3 part of the read is kept: 39 bases, read in frame from the first base. The germline V gene specifies SGHRS as CDR1 and YFSETQ as CDR2. A distance of 9 bases separates the germline ends of V and J, which lose 0 bases and 8 bases respectively.